Listed below are T cell receptor beta chains from one sample, sequenced in a study of T-cell reconstitution after alpha-beta-depleted transplantation in children. MiXCR, run by TCRdb on the PCR reads, gives a single entry per CDR3 protein. The sample comprises some 290,000 distinct CDR3 sequences, around 25% of which are singletons, and about 10% rests with the top ten. This specimen was PBMCs, mostly from graft donor cells, taken 180 days after TCRalphabeta/CD19-depleted stem cell transplant. The receptors come from a male patient between 10 and 17 years old who had a stem cell transplant for acute lymphoblastic leukemia, so the T cells may come from the graft donor. The CDR3 runs from the conserved cysteine through the conserved F or W. A D gene is named only where the DNA matches it firmly. Clone sizes are given selectively: once, few, many, or a class where the clone is expanded.

v_gene: TRBV12-3/TRBV12-4
abundance: NA
j_gene: TRBJ2-7
d_gene: NA
CDR3aa: CASRETGRGYEQYF
CDR3nt: TGTGCCAGCAGGGAAACCGGACGGGGCTACGAGCAGTACTTC

v_gene: TRBV5-1
abundance: NA
j_gene: TRBJ1-5
d_gene: NA
CDR3aa: CASSLGLGDSNQPQHF
CDR3nt: TGCGCCAGCAGCTTGGGGCTAGGGGATAGCAATCAGCCCCAGCATTTT

v_gene: TRBV21-1
abundance: NA
j_gene: TRBJ2-1
d_gene: NA
CDR3aa: CASSKGCKGERSNEQFF
CDR3nt: TGTGCCAGCAGCAAAGGATGTAAGGGGGAGAGGAGCAATGAGCAGTTCTTC

v_gene: TRBV9
abundance: NA
j_gene: TRBJ1-2
d_gene: TRBD1
CDR3aa: CASSAPTGDGYTF
CDR3nt: TGTGCCAGCAGCGCACCGACAGGGGATGGCTACACCTTC

v_gene: TRBV29-1
abundance: few
j_gene: TRBJ1-1
d_gene: NA
CDR3aa: CSATGGEHTEAFF
CDR3nt: TGCAGCGCGACGGGTGGGGAACACACTGAAGCTTTCTTT

v_gene: TRBV7-2
abundance: NA
j_gene: TRBJ2-7
d_gene: NA
CDR3aa: CASSLAGTVPYEQYF
CDR3nt: TGTGCCAGCAGCTTAGCAGGGACTGTCCCCTACGAGCAGTACTTC

v_gene: TRBV7-2
abundance: few
j_gene: TRBJ1-3
d_gene: NA
CDR3aa: CASSGPGPLISGNTIYF
CDR3nt: TGTGCCAGCAGCGGACCGGGACCATTGATTTCTGGAAACACCATATATTTT

v_gene: TRBV12-3/TRBV12-4
abundance: many
j_gene: TRBJ2-7
d_gene: NA
CDR3aa: CASSLGREQYF
CDR3nt: TGTGCCAGCAGTTTAGGGAGGGAGCAGTACTTC

v_gene: TRBV4-2
abundance: few
j_gene: TRBJ2-7
d_gene: TRBD2
CDR3aa: CASSQDLPSGDYEQYF
CDR3nt: TGTGCCAGCAGCCAAGATCTGCCTAGCGGAGACTACGAGCAGTACTTC

v_gene: TRBV19
abundance: NA
j_gene: TRBJ2-3
d_gene: TRBD1
CDR3aa: CASSKTGQGRFNLADTQYF
CDR3nt: TGTGCCAGTAGTAAGACGGGACAGGGGCGGTTTAATTTGGCAGATACGCAGTATTTT

v_gene: TRBV29-1
abundance: few
j_gene: TRBJ2-5
d_gene: NA
CDR3aa: CSVVMGLETQYF
CDR3nt: TGCAGCGTTGTGATGGGCTTGGAGACCCAGTACTTC

v_gene: TRBV5-6
abundance: NA
j_gene: TRBJ2-5
d_gene: TRBD2
CDR3aa: CASSFIAGVRETQYF
CDR3nt: TGTGCCAGCAGCTTCATAGCGGGAGTGCGTGAGACCCAGTACTTC

v_gene: TRBV14
abundance: NA
j_gene: TRBJ2-7
d_gene: TRBD2
CDR3aa: CASSLVSGRRLEQYF
CDR3nt: TGTGCCAGCAGCCTCGTTAGCGGGAGACGTCTCGAGCAGTACTTC

v_gene: TRBV7-3
abundance: NA
j_gene: TRBJ2-1
d_gene: TRBD2
CDR3aa: CASSLNAGTRGNEQFF
CDR3nt: TGTGCCAGCAGCTTAAATGCCGGGACTAGAGGCAATGAGCAGTTCTTC

v_gene: TRBV10-2
abundance: NA
j_gene: TRBJ2-7
d_gene: NA
CDR3aa: CASRRDIEQYF
CDR3nt: TGCGCCAGCCGCCGGGACATCGAGCAGTACTTC

v_gene: TRBV11-2
abundance: NA
j_gene: TRBJ2-7
d_gene: NA
CDR3aa: CASSLDLPTASYEQYF
CDR3nt: TGTGCCAGCAGCTTAGATCTCCCTACGGCCTCCTACGAGCAGTACTTC

v_gene: TRBV18
abundance: NA
j_gene: TRBJ2-7
d_gene: TRBD1
CDR3aa: CASSPDRGQFYEQYF
CDR3nt: TGTGCCAGCTCACCGGACAGGGGACAGTTCTACGAGCAGTACTTC

v_gene: TRBV6-5
abundance: NA
j_gene: TRBJ1-1
d_gene: NA
CDR3aa: CASSYPGDTEAFF
CDR3nt: TGTGCCAGCAGTTATCCAGGGGACACTGAAGCTTTCTTT

v_gene: TRBV18
abundance: NA
j_gene: TRBJ2-3
d_gene: TRBD2
CDR3aa: CASSQVAGGSTDTQYF
CDR3nt: TGTGCCAGCTCCCAAGTAGCGGGAGGAAGCACAGATACGCAGTATTTT

v_gene: TRBV5-1
abundance: few
j_gene: TRBJ2-3
d_gene: NA
CDR3aa: CASRNSRAVTDTQYF
CDR3nt: TGCGCCAGCAGAAATAGCCGGGCCGTAACAGATACGCAGTATTTT

v_gene: TRBV18
abundance: once
j_gene: TRBJ1-2
d_gene: NA
CDR3aa: CASSPGGISGTPIYGYTF
CDR3nt: TGTGCCAGCTCACCAGGTGGGATATCCGGGACACCAATTTATGGCTACACCTTC

v_gene: TRBV3-1
abundance: NA
j_gene: TRBJ1-5
d_gene: NA
CDR3aa: CASSQGRTHGSNQPQHF
CDR3nt: TGTGCCAGCAGCCAAGGTAGGACTCACGGGAGCAATCAGCCCCAGCATTTT

v_gene: TRBV4-1
abundance: NA
j_gene: TRBJ2-2
d_gene: TRBD2
CDR3aa: CASSQDRLAGAIGELFF
CDR3nt: TGCGCCAGCAGCCAAGACCGACTAGCGGGAGCGATCGGGGAGCTGTTTTTT

v_gene: TRBV12-3/TRBV12-4
abundance: NA
j_gene: TRBJ1-1
d_gene: NA
CDR3aa: CASSLIRGSAEAFF
CDR3nt: TGTGCCAGCAGTTTAATCAGGGGTAGTGCTGAAGCTTTCTTT

v_gene: TRBV5-1
abundance: NA
j_gene: TRBJ2-1
d_gene: TRBD2
CDR3aa: CASSLVLGGGSYNEQFF
CDR3nt: TGCGCCAGCAGCTTGGTTCTCGGCGGGGGCTCCTACAATGAGCAGTTCTTC

v_gene: TRBV12-3/TRBV12-4
abundance: many
j_gene: TRBJ2-7
d_gene: NA
CDR3aa: CASSFWGGPYEQYF
CDR3nt: TGTGCCAGCAGTTTCTGGGGGGGCCCCTACGAGCAGTACTTC

v_gene: TRBV9
abundance: few
j_gene: TRBJ1-1
d_gene: TRBD1
CDR3aa: CASSDQGASTEAFF
CDR3nt: TGTGCCAGCAGCGACCAGGGGGCCAGCACTGAAGCTTTCTTT

v_gene: TRBV7-2
abundance: NA
j_gene: TRBJ2-4
d_gene: TRBD2
CDR3aa: CASSLVTSGRKNIQYF
CDR3nt: TGTGCCAGCAGCTTAGTGACTAGCGGGAGAAAGAACATTCAGTACTTC

v_gene: TRBV6-9
abundance: NA
j_gene: TRBJ2-1
d_gene: NA
CDR3aa: CASSLRGPGQGLFGHSGNNEQFF
CDR3nt: TGTGCCAGCAGTCTTCGAGGGCCGGGACAGGGTTTGTTCGGGCATAGCGGGAACAATGAGCAGTTCTTC

v_gene: TRBV7-3
abundance: NA
j_gene: TRBJ1-2
d_gene: NA
CDR3aa: CASSSRFYGYTF
CDR3nt: TGTGCCAGCAGCTCCCGATTCTATGGCTACACCTTC

v_gene: TRBV7-9
abundance: few
j_gene: TRBJ2-7
d_gene: TRBD1
CDR3aa: CASSKQGAQKNEQYF
CDR3nt: TGTGCCAGCAGTAAACAGGGGGCGCAGAAGAACGAGCAGTACTTC

v_gene: TRBV7-9
abundance: NA
j_gene: TRBJ2-5
d_gene: TRBD1
CDR3aa: CASSPSTGYETQYF
CDR3nt: TGTGCCAGCAGCCCCTCGACAGGGTATGAGACCCAGTACTTC

v_gene: TRBV7-2
abundance: few
j_gene: TRBJ2-5
d_gene: NA
CDR3aa: CASSLGVWAPFVGQYF
CDR3nt: TGTGCCAGCAGCTTAGGGGTTTGGGCACCGTTCGTGGGCCAGTACTTC

v_gene: TRBV5-5
abundance: many
j_gene: TRBJ2-7
d_gene: NA
CDR3aa: CASSLAVKTYEQYF
CDR3nt: TGTGCCAGCAGCTTGGCGGTAAAGACCTACGAGCAGTACTTC

v_gene: TRBV5-1
abundance: few
j_gene: TRBJ1-2
d_gene: TRBD1
CDR3aa: CASSWGTENYGYTF
CDR3nt: TGCGCCAGCAGCTGGGGGACAGAAAACTATGGCTACACCTTC

v_gene: TRBV5-1
abundance: few
j_gene: TRBJ1-5
d_gene: NA
CDR3aa: CASSPGAPNQPQHF
CDR3nt: TGCGCCAGCAGCCCGGGGGCGCCCAATCAGCCCCAGCATTTT

v_gene: TRBV2
abundance: few
j_gene: TRBJ1-2
d_gene: TRBD1
CDR3aa: CASSVGTAHYGYTF
CDR3nt: TGTGCCAGCAGTGTAGGGACAGCCCACTATGGCTACACCTTC

v_gene: TRBV7-9
abundance: NA
j_gene: TRBJ1-1
d_gene: NA
CDR3aa: CASSLEAGEAFF
CDR3nt: TGTGCCAGCAGCTTAGAGGCAGGGGAAGCTTTCTTT

v_gene: TRBV6-1
abundance: few
j_gene: TRBJ2-7
d_gene: NA
CDR3aa: CASTRGRSYEQYF
CDR3nt: TGTGCCAGCACACGCGGCAGATCCTACGAGCAGTACTTC

v_gene: TRBV7-2
abundance: few
j_gene: TRBJ2-1
d_gene: TRBD2
CDR3aa: CASSSRGLAGAWNEQFF
CDR3nt: TGTGCCAGCAGCTCGCGGGGCCTAGCGGGGGCGTGGAATGAGCAGTTCTTC

v_gene: TRBV6-5
abundance: few
j_gene: TRBJ2-1
d_gene: TRBD2
CDR3aa: CASSYWTSGKSEQFF
CDR3nt: TGTGCCAGCAGTTACTGGACTAGCGGGAAGAGTGAGCAGTTCTTC

v_gene: TRBV20-1
abundance: NA
j_gene: TRBJ1-4
d_gene: TRBD1
CDR3aa: CSAGRGQGRSKLFF
CDR3nt: TGCAGTGCTGGTCGGGGACAGGGGCGGTCAAAACTGTTTTTT

v_gene: TRBV5-1
abundance: NA
j_gene: TRBJ1-4
d_gene: TRBD1
CDR3aa: CASSWRGPGEKLFF
CDR3nt: TGCGCCAGCAGCTGGAGGGGGCCCGGTGAAAAACTGTTTTTT

v_gene: TRBV7-2
abundance: few
j_gene: TRBJ2-1
d_gene: TRBD1
CDR3aa: CASSYRTGPNNEQFF
CDR3nt: TGTGCCAGCAGCTATCGGACAGGGCCCAACAATGAGCAGTTCTTC

v_gene: TRBV5-1
abundance: few
j_gene: TRBJ2-4
d_gene: TRBD2
CDR3aa: CASSLPPGLAGAKNIQYF
CDR3nt: TGCGCCAGCAGCTTGCCTCCGGGACTAGCGGGTGCCAAAAACATTCAGTACTTC

v_gene: TRBV2
abundance: few
j_gene: TRBJ2-3
d_gene: NA
CDR3aa: CASTPGQFSSTDTQYF
CDR3nt: TGTGCCAGCACTCCCGGACAGTTTTCTAGCACAGATACGCAGTATTTT

v_gene: TRBV14
abundance: NA
j_gene: TRBJ2-7
d_gene: TRBD2
CDR3aa: CASSLLTSGYEQYF
CDR3nt: TGTGCCAGCAGCCTCCTGACTAGCGGGTACGAGCAGTACTTC

v_gene: TRBV7-3
abundance: NA
j_gene: TRBJ2-3
d_gene: NA
CDR3aa: CASSPRPTDTQYF
CDR3nt: TGTGCCAGCAGCCCCCGGCCCACAGATACGCAGTATTTT